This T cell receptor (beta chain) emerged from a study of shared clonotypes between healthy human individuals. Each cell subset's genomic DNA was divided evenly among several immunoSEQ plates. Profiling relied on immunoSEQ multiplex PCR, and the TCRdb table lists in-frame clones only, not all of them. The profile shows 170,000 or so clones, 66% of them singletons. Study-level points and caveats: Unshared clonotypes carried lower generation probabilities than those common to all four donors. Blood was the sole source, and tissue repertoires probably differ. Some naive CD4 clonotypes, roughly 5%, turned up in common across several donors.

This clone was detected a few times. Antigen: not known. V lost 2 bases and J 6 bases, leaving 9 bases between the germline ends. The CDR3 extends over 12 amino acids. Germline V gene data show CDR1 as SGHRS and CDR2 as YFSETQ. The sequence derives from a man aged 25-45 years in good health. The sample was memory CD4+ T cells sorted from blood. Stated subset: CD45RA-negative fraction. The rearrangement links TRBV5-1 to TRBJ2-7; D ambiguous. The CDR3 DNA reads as TGCGCCAGCAGCTTTGCCAGAGGCGAGCAGTACTTC. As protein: CASSFARGEQYF.